A selection of T cell receptor beta chains follows, all from one sample in a study of cytomegalovirus exposure and HLA in healthy donors. Here immunoSEQ multiplex PCR was the method, and the copy in TCRdb shows in-frame clones only, minus some. The top ten hold roughly 1.4% of the sample, which has approximately 150,000 clones, 77% seen once. The sequenced sample consisted of PBMCs. The receptors were sampled from a woman younger than 45 in good health and CMV-seropositive. Both conserved end residues are part of each CDR3. The order of the fields is clone size, D gene, V gene, J gene, CDR3 protein, CDR3 DNA. D genes are given only for firm matches. Rows may omit the clone size; those that give it use once, few, many or a size class.

>.|.|TRBV15|TRBJ2-1
CATSRDPSGDNEQFF
TGTGCCACCAGCAGAGATCCTTCGGGAGACAATGAGCAGTTCTTC
>.|.|TRBV20-1|TRBJ1-4
CSAPSPEKLFF
TGCAGTGCACCGAGTCCTGAAAAACTGTTTTTT
>few|TRBD2|TRBV19|TRBJ2-3
CASSYWETSDPKGTQYF
TGTGCCAGTAGTTACTGGGAAACTAGCGACCCAAAGGGTACGCAGTATTTT
>.|.|TRBV5-1|TRBJ2-7
CASSFPSGQDEQYF
TGCGCCAGCAGCTTTCCGTCAGGGCAGGACGAGCAGTACTTC
>.|.|TRBV4-1|TRBJ2-1
CASSRGRDTEQFF
TGCGCCAGCAGCCGCGGCAGGGACACCGAGCAGTTCTTC
>few|.|TRBV28|TRBJ1-1
CASSLSLQGNTEAFF
TGTGCCAGCAGTTTATCCCTACAGGGGAACACTGAAGCTTTCTTT
>few|.|TRBV11-3|TRBJ2-7
CASSLGSRGPLPYEQYF
TGTGCCAGCAGCTTAGGTTCTCGAGGGCCCCTTCCCTACGAGCAGTACTTC
>.|TRBD1|TRBV10-1|TRBJ1-1
CASSETTGDPYPFF
TGCGCCAGCAGTGAGACGACAGGGGATCCCTACCCTTTCTTT
>.|TRBD1|TRBV7-9|TRBJ1-2
CATGDSLGYTF
TGTGCCACAGGGGACAGCCTAGGCTACACCTTC
>few|TRBD1|TRBV7-9|TRBJ1-4
CASTGQGDEKLFF
TGTGCCAGCACCGGACAGGGTGATGAAAAACTGTTTTTT
>.|.|TRBV2|TRBJ1-4
CASSDPGLVNEKLFF
TGTGCCAGCAGTGATCCCGGACTGGTCAATGAAAAACTGTTTTTT
>once|TRBD2|TRBV7-3|TRBJ2-7
CASSLGGRATYEQYF
TGTGCCAGCAGCTTAGGCGGGAGGGCAACCTACGAGCAGTACTTC
>.|TRBD1|TRBV9|TRBJ2-7
CASSDSGTGRVYEQYF
TGTGCCAGCAGCGATAGTGGGACAGGGCGCGTTTACGAGCAGTACTTC
>.|TRBD1|TRBV19|TRBJ2-7
CASSIGRGTVMNEQYF
TGTGCCAGTAGTATAGGTAGAGGGACAGTGATGAACGAGCAGTACTTC
>once|.|TRBV10-3|TRBJ2-7
CAISESSLGGAGYEQYF
TGTGCCATCAGTGAGTCATCCCTAGGGGGCGCGGGATACGAGCAGTACTTC
>few|.|TRBV21-1|TRBJ2-1
CASSKGLAGSGVNEQFF
TGTGCCAGCAGCAAGGGACTAGCGGGTTCAGGGGTCAATGAGCAGTTCTTC
>.|.|TRBV27|TRBJ2-5
CASSPRELETQYF
TGTGCCAGCAGTCCACGGGAGTTAGAGACCCAGTACTTC
>once|TRBD1|TRBV6-1|TRBJ1-5
CASTVWGQDNQPQHF
TGTGCCAGCACCGTGTGGGGACAGGACAATCAGCCCCAGCATTTT
>.|TRBD1|TRBV6-6|TRBJ2-2
CASSGTAITNTGELFF
TGTGCCAGCAGTGGGACAGCTATTACGAACACCGGGGAGCTGTTTTTT
>.|.|TRBV28|TRBJ1-2
CASSFTVPEGYTF
TGTGCCAGCAGTTTCACGGTTCCCGAAGGCTACACCTTC
>.|TRBD1|TRBV9|TRBJ2-5
CASSYGGRGLVETQYF
TGTGCCAGCAGCTATGGGGGCAGGGGGCTTGTAGAGACCCAGTACTTC
>.|TRBD1|TRBV7-9|TRBJ1-1
CASSLGQGTALPVAFF
TGTGCCAGCAGCTTAGGGCAAGGGACAGCCCTCCCGGTAGCTTTCTTT
>.|TRBD2|TRBV5-6|TRBJ2-1
CASSQPHREAYHEQFF
TGTGCCAGCAGCCAACCGCATCGGGAGGCCTACCATGAGCAGTTCTTC
>.|.|TRBV4-2|TRBJ2-7
CASSPNLVGVYYEQYF
TGTGCCAGCAGCCCCAACTTGGTGGGAGTTTACTACGAGCAGTACTTC
>.|.|TRBV30|TRBJ1-2
CAWSVTRIGNGYTF
TGTGCCTGGAGTGTAACCCGGATCGGGAATGGCTACACCTTC
>.|.|TRBV2|TRBJ2-7
CASDRSAGEQYF
TGTGCCAGCGATAGATCGGCGGGTGAGCAGTACTTC
>.|.|TRBV4-1|TRBJ1-2
CASSRGSLYGYTF
TGCGCCAGCAGCAGGGGATCCCTCTATGGCTACACCTTC
>.|.|TRBV27|TRBJ1-1
CASSFFPLAGGDTEAFF
TGTGCCAGCAGTTTTTTTCCCTTAGCGGGCGGAGACACTGAAGCTTTCTTT
>.|.|TRBV5-4|TRBJ2-6
CASSLQRHSGANVLTF
TGTGCCAGCAGCTTGCAGCGGCACTCTGGGGCCAACGTCCTGACTTTC
>few|.|TRBV7-2|TRBJ2-7
CASSLGPGQDYKQYF
TGTGCCAGCAGCTTAGGCCCCGGACAGGACTATAAGCAGTACTTC
>.|TRBD1|TRBV19|TRBJ1-1
CASTELGTGNTEAFF
TGTGCCAGTACCGAACTTGGGACAGGGAACACTGAAGCTTTCTTT
>.|.|TRBV7-7|TRBJ2-6
CASSLGSSGANVLTF
TGTGCCAGCAGCTTGGGGAGCTCTGGGGCCAACGTCCTGACTTTC
>once|.|TRBV18|TRBJ1-1
CASSPGVVNTEAFF
TGTGCCAGCTCACCAGGAGTAGTGAACACTGAAGCTTTCTTT
>.|TRBD1|TRBV4-3|TRBJ1-2
CASSQGPGGRGYGYTF
TGCGCCAGCAGCCAAGGGCCAGGGGGTCGGGGCTATGGCTACACCTTC
>.|TRBD2|TRBV5-6|TRBJ2-1
CASSSGLAGVIHYNEQFF
TGTGCCAGCAGCTCGGGACTAGCGGGAGTGATCCACTACAATGAGCAGTTCTTC
>.|.|TRBV6-5|TRBJ1-4
CATRRDEKLFF
TGTGCCACCCGTCGGGATGAAAAACTGTTTTTT
>.|TRBD1|TRBV7-2|TRBJ1-5
CASSLAGRQGSQPQHF
TGTGCCAGCAGCTTAGCGGGGAGACAGGGTAGCCAGCCCCAGCATTTT
>.|TRBD2|TRBV9|TRBJ2-7
CASSVEASGRNRDEQYF
TGTGCCAGCAGCGTAGAGGCTAGCGGGAGGAATAGGGACGAGCAGTACTTC
>.|.|TRBV12-5|TRBJ2-1
CASGLVTTNYNEQFF
TGTGCTAGTGGTTTGGTAACGACAAATTACAATGAGCAGTTCTTC
>.|.|TRBV13|TRBJ1-5
CASSLRAKAGNQPQHF
TGTGCCAGCAGCTTAAGAGCAAAAGCGGGCAATCAGCCCCAGCATTTT
>.|.|TRBV12-5|TRBJ2-1
CASAPTVPPYNEQFF
TGTGCTAGTGCCCCGACAGTACCCCCCTACAATGAGCAGTTCTTC
>.|TRBD1|TRBV18|TRBJ2-7
CASSPRTGGLYEQYF
TGTGCCAGCTCACCTAGGACAGGGGGTCTATACGAGCAGTACTTC
>few|.|TRBV29-1|TRBJ2-1
CSAEGLGNEQFF
TGCAGCGCGGAGGGCCTGGGCAATGAGCAGTTCTTC
>.|.|TRBV5-6|TRBJ1-4
CASSFGQGAEKLFF
TGTGCCAGCAGCTTTGGTCAGGGCGCTGAAAAACTGTTTTTT
>.|.|TRBV19|TRBJ2-1
CASSMLLPRGNEQFF
TGTGCCAGTAGTATGCTACTCCCACGGGGCAATGAGCAGTTCTTC
>few|TRBD2|TRBV6-5|TRBJ2-7
CASSYRPAGVIYEQYF
TGTGCCAGCAGTTACCGTCCAGCGGGAGTGATCTACGAGCAGTACTTC
>.|.|TRBV18|TRBJ2-5
CASSPGLETQYF
TGTGCCAGCTCACCGGGCCTGGAGACCCAGTACTTC
>.|.|TRBV7-2|TRBJ2-3
CASSPLDRRATDTQYF
TGTGCCAGCAGCCCCCTGGATAGGCGGGCGACAGATACGCAGTATTTT
>.|TRBD2|TRBV27|TRBJ2-7
CASTSGPSYEQYF
TGTGCCAGCACTAGCGGACCCTCCTACGAGCAGTACTTC
>.|TRBD2|TRBV27|TRBJ2-7
CASSLCPWGLAGVTYEQYF
TGTGCCAGCAGTTTATGTCCATGGGGCCTAGCGGGCGTGACCTACGAGCAGTACTTC
>.|TRBD2|TRBV15|TRBJ2-7
CATSRVGGRAGGPLSIHEQYF
TGTGCCACCAGCAGAGTGGGAGGGCGAGCGGGAGGGCCCCTGAGTATCCACGAGCAGTACTTC
>.|.|TRBV5-6|TRBJ2-2
CASSLGTLNTGELFF
TGTGCCAGCAGCTTGGGCACTTTAAACACCGGGGAGCTGTTTTTT
>few|.|TRBV2|TRBJ2-7
CASSRDTSYEQYF
TGTGCCAGCAGTAGGGACACCTCCTACGAGCAGTACTTC
>.|.|TRBV5-4|TRBJ1-1
CASSKGEMNTEAFF
TGTGCCAGCAGTAAGGGGGAGATGAACACTGAAGCTTTCTTT
>.|TRBD1|TRBV11-3|TRBJ2-5
CASSLGQGRQETQYF
TGTGCCAGCAGCCTTGGACAGGGGCGGCAAGAGACCCAGTACTTC